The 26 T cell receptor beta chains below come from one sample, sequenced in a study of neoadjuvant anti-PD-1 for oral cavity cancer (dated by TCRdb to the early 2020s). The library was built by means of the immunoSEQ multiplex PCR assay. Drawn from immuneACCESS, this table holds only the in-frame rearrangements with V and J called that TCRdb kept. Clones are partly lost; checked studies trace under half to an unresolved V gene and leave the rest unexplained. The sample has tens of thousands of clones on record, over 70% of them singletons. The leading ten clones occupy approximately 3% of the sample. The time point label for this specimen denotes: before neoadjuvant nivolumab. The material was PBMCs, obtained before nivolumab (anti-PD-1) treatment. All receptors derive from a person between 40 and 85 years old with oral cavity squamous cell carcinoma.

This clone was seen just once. In DNA, the CDR3 is TGTGCCAGCTCACCTGGGACTAGCGGTACCGAGCAGTACTTC. This sequence encodes CASSPGTSGTEQYF. This chain connects TRBV18 to TRBJ2-7, with 11 bases lining up with TRBD2. Germline values: CDR1 KGHSH, CDR2 LQKENI. Trimming at V came to 3 bases and at J to 6 bases, leaving 4 bases not matched to a gene. This CDR3 is built from 14 residues.

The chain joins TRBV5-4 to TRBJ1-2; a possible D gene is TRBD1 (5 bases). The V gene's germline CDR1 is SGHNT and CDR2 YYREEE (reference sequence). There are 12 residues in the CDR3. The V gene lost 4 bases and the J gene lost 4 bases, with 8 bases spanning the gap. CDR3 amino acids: CASSPDSYGYTF. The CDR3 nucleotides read TGTGCCAGCAGCCCCGACAGCTATGGCTACACCTTC.

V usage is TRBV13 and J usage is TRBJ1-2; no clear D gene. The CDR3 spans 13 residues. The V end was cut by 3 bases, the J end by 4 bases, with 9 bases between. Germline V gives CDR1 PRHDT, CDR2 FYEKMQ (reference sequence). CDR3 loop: CASSFRPTYGYTF. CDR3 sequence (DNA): TGTGCCAGCAGCTTTCGGCCGACCTATGGCTACACCTTC.

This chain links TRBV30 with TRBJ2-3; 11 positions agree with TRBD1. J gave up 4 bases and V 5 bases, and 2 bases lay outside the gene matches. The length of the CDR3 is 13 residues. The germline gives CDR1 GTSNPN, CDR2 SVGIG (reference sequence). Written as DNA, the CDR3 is TGTGCCTGGCGGGACAGGGGGTCAGATACGCAGTATTTT. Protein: CAWRDRGSDTQYF. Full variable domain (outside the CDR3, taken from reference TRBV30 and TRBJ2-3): SQTIHQWPATLVQPVGSPLSLECTVEGTSNPNLYWYRQAAGRGLQLLFYSVGIGQISSEVPQNLSASRPQDRQFILSSKKLLLSDSGFYLCAWRDRGSDTQYFGPGTRLTVL.

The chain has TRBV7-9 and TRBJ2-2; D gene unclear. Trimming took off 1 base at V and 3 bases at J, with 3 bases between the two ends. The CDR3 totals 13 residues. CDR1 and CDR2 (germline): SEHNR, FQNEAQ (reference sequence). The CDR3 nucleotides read TGTGCCAGCAGCTTAGAGGACACCGGGGAGCTGTTTTTT. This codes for CASSLEDTGELFF.

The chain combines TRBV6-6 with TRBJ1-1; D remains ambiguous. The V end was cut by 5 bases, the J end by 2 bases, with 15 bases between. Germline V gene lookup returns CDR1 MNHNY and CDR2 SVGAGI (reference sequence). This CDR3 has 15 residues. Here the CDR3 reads CASSQSVTRNTEAFF. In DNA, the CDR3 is TGTGCCAGCAGTCAGTCCGTTACAAGAAACACTGAAGCTTTCTTT.

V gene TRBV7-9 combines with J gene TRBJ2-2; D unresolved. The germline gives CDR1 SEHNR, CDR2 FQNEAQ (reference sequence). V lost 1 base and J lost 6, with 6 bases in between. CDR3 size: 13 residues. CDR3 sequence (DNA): TGTGCCAGCAGCTTAGTCTACGCCGGGGAGCTGTTTTTT. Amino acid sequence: CASSLVYAGELFF.

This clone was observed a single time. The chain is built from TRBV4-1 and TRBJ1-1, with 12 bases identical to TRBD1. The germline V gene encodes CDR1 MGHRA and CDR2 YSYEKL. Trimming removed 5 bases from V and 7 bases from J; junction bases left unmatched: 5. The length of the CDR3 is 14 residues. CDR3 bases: TGCGCCAGCAGCACCCGGGACAGGGGGCTTGAAGCTTTCTTT. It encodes CASSTRDRGLEAFF.

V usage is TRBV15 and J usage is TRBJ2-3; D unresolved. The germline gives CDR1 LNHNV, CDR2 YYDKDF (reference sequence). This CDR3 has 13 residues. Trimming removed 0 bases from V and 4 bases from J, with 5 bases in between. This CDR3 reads CATSRDQPDTQYF. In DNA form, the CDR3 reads TGTGCCACCAGCAGAGATCAACCAGATACGCAGTATTTT.

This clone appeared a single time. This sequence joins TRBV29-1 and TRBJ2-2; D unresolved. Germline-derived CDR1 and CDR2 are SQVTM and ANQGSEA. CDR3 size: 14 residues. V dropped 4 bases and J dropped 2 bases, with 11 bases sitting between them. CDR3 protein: CSVGRSANTGELFF. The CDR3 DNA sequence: TGCAGCGTTGGTAGGTCAGCCAACACCGGGGAGCTGTTTTTT.

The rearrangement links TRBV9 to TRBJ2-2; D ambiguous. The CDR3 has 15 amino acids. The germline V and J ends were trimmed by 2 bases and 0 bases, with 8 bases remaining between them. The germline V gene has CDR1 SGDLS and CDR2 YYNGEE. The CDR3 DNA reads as TGTGCCAGCAGCGTGTCACCGACGAACACCGGGGAGCTGTTTTTT. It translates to CASSVSPTNTGELFF.

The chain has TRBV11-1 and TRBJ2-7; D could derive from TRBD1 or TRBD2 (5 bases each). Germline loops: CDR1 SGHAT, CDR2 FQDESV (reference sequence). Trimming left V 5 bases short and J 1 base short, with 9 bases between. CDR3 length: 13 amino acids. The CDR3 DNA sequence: TGTGCCAGCAGCGGGGGTAGGTCCTACGAGCAGTACTTC. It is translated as CASSGGRSYEQYF. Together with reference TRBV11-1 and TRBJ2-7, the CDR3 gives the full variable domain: EAEVAQSPRYKITEKSQAVAFWCDPISGHATLYWYRQILGQGPELLVQFQDESVVDDSQLPKDRFSAERLKGVDSTLKIQPAELGDSAMYLCASSGGRSYEQYFGPGTRLTVT.

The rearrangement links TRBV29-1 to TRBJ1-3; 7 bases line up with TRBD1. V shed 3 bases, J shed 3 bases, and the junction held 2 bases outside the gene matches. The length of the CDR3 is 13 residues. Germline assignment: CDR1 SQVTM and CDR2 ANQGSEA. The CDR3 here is CSVDQGGGNTIYF. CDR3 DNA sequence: TGCAGCGTTGATCAGGGGGGTGGAAACACCATATATTTT.

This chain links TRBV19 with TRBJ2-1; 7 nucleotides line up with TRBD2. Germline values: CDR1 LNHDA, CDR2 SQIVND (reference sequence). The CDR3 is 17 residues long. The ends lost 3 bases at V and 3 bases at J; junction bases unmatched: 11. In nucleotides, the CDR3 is TGTGCCAGTAGTATGACGCCGGCGGGAGATTTCTACAATGAGCAGTTCTTC. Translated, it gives CASSMTPAGDFYNEQFF.

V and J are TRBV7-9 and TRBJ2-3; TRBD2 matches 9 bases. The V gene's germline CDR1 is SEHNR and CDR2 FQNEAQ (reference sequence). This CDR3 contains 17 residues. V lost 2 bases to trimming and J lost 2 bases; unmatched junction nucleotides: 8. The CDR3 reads CASSLSSGGPITDTQYF. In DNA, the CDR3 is TGTGCCAGCAGCTTATCCAGCGGGGGGCCCATCACAGATACGCAGTATTTT.

The chain's CDR3 is CASSFLERYNSPLHF. The CDR3 DNA reads as TGTGCCAGCAGCTTCTTGGAGCGGTATAATTCACCCCTCCACTTT. This chain connects TRBV5-5 to TRBJ1-6; no clear D gene. V lost 2 bases and J 4 bases, leaving 10 bases between the germline ends. Germline lookup yields CDR1 SGHKS and CDR2 YYEKEE (reference sequence). CDR3 length equals 15 residues.

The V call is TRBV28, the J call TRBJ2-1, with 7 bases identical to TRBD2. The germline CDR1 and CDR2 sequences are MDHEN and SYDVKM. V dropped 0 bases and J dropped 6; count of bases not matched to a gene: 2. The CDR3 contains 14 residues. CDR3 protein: CASSLWGGFNEQFF. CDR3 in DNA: TGTGCCAGCAGTTTATGGGGAGGGTTCAATGAGCAGTTCTTC.

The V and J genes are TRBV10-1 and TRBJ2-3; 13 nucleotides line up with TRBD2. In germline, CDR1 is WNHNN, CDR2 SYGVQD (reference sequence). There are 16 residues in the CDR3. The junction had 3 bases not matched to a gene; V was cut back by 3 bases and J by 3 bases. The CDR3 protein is CASSDRLAGGTDTQYF. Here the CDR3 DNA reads TGCGCCAGCAGTGACCGACTAGCGGGGGGAACAGATACGCAGTATTTT.

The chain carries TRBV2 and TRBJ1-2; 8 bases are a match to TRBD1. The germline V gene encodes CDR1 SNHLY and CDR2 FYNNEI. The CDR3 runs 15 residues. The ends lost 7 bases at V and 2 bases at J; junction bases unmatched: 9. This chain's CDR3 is CASTPDRAGNYGYTF. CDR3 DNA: TGTGCCAGCACCCCGGACAGGGCGGGGAACTATGGCTACACCTTC. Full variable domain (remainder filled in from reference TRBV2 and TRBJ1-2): EPEVTQTPSHQVTQMGQEVILRCVPISNHLYFYWYRQILGQKVEFLVSFYNNEISEKSEIFDDQFSVERPDGSNFTLKIRSTKLEDSAMYFCASTPDRAGNYGYTFGSGTRLTVV.

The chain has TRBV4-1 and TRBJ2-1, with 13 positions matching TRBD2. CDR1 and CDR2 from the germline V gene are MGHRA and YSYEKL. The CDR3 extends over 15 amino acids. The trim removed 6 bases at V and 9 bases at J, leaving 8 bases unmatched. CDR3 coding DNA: TGCGCCAGCAGATTGGGACTAGCGGGATTTCCTGAGCAGTTCTTC. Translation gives CASRLGLAGFPEQFF.

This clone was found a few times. CDR3 in DNA: TGTGCCAGCAGTTCCCTTGGATTTAACTATGGCTACACCTTC. This sequence encodes CASSSLGFNYGYTF. The gene calls are TRBV27 and TRBJ1-2; D is uncertain. Germline V gene lookup returns CDR1 MNHEY and CDR2 SMNVEV (reference sequence). This CDR3 comprises 14 residues. V gave up 4 bases and J gave up 1 base, with 10 bases separating them.

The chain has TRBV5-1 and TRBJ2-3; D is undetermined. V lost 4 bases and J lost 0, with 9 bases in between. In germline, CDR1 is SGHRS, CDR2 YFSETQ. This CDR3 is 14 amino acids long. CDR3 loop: CASSLPQSTDTQYF. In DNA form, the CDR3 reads TGCGCCAGCAGCCTACCCCAGAGCACAGATACGCAGTATTTT.

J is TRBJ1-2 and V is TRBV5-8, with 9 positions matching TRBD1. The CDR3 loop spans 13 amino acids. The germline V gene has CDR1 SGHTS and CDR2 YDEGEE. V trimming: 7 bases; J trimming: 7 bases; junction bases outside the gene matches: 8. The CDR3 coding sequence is TGTGCCAGCGGAGACAGGGGGTTGCGTGGCTACACCTTC. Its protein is CASGDRGLRGYTF.

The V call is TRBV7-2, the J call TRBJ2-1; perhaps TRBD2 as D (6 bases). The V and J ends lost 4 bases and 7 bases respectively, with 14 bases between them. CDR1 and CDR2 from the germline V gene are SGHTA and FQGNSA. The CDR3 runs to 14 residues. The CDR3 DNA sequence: TGTGCCAGCAGCTCCCCGGCGGGGCGGAATGAGCAGTTCTTC. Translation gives CASSSPAGRNEQFF.

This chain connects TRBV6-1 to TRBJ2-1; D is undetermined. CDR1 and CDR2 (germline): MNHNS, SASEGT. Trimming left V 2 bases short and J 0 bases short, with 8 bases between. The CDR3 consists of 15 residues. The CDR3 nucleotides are TGTGCCAGCAGTGAATCTTCAAGCTCCTACAATGAGCAGTTCTTC. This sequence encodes CASSESSSSYNEQFF.

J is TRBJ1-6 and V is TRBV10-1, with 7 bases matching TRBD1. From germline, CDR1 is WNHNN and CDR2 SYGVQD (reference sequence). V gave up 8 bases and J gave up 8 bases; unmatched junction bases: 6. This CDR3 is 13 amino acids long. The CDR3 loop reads CASGDSMDSPLHF. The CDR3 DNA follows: TGCGCCAGCGGGGACAGTATGGATTCACCCCTCCACTTT.